The clone carrying this TCR beta chain was found once. The data originate from a study of blood T cell repertoires in COVID-19. Study in general: Whether acute or convalescent, the COVID-19 samples came from the United States, Italy and Spain. T cells, B-cell-depleted T cells, or PBMCs provided the cDNA or gDNA that served as material.

In the original workflow: Amplified reference gene primers provided the basis for estimating nucleated cell counts. The data were produced by immunoSEQ multiplex PCR, yet TCRdb's version contains in-frame clones alone and is incomplete. The V and J calls and the clone size are those of that table, but D and trimming were determined from the DNA. The data contain over 200,000 clones, 83% of them singletons. With V trimmed by 1 base and J by 5 bases, 8 bases remained unmatched. The CDR3 extends over 15 amino acids. Germline V gene data show CDR1 as SGHRS and CDR2 as YFSETQ. Patients of the Seattle cohort, enrolled during active infection, were followed longitudinally.

Material for sequencing was peripheral blood. The origin of this receptor is a woman aged 30 to 39 with COVID-19, enrolled during active disease. V usage is TRBV5-1 and J usage is TRBJ2-7; 8 positions match TRBD1. Written as DNA, the CDR3 is TGCGCCAGCAGCTTGTCCGGGACAGGCCCACACGAGCAGTACTTC. Residues: CASSLSGTGPHEQYF.